This TCR beta chain was captured by sequencing in a study of graft-versus-host responses after intestinal transplantation. Study-wide results and caveats: The authors found GvH clones in recipient marrow, some appearing first in ileum or blood. Allografts from individuals with graft-donor T cell macrochimerism displayed high graft-versus-host to host-versus-graft clonal ratios.

The CDR3 is 14 amino acids. V was pared by 4 bases and J by 1 base, with 10 bases between. CDR1 and CDR2 (germline): SGHRS, YFSETQ. As for this clone: Its antigen is currently unknown.

Libraries were prepared by immunoSEQ multiplex PCR; TCRdb keeps only in-frame clonotypes and omits some of them. Among roughly 100,000 clones listed, roughly 90% were seen once. This clonotype was obtained from a human donor who received an intestinal transplant. The material was unstimulated CD4+ T cells sorted from spleen or lymph node cells, obtained before intestinal transplant. This chain uses TRBV5-1 with TRBJ2-3, with a weak D call TRBD1 (6 bases). CDR3 amino acids: CASSLRQGTDTQYF. The CDR3 DNA sequence: TGCGCCAGCAGCCTACGACAGGGCACAGATACGCAGTATTTT.